The 5 T cell receptor beta chains below all came from one sample that was sequenced in a study of cytomegalovirus exposure and HLA in healthy donors. 60 Vbeta and 13 Jbeta primers were used in PCR. Using immunoSEQ multiplex PCR, the repertoire was profiled, and TCRdb retains in-frame clones only, with some absent. The table records 90,000 to 150,000 clones, 82% of them present only once. The sequenced material came from PBMCs. These TCRs come from a young woman in good health and CMV-seronegative.

This chain joins TRBV11-3 and TRBJ2-3; D is ambiguous. Trimming removed 4 bases at V and 6 bases at J, with 14 bases between. Germline V gene lookup returns CDR1 SGHNT and CDR2 YENEEA. The CDR3 consists of 14 residues. DNA of the CDR3: TGTGCCAGCAGCTCGGCCACGACACTGGATACGCAGTATTTT. Amino acid sequence: CASSSATTLDTQYF. The whole variable domain, remainder taken from reference TRBV11-3 and TRBJ2-3, is EAGVVQSPRYKIIEKKQPVAFWCNPISGHNTLYWYLQNLGQGPELLIRYENEEAVDDSQLPKDRFSAERLKGVDSTLKIQPAELGDSAVYLCASSSATTLDTQYFGPGTRLTVL.

The chain joins TRBV5-1 to TRBJ1-1; the D gene is possibly TRBD1 (6 bases). CDR1 SGHRS and CDR2 YFSETQ come from the germline V gene. Trimming shortened V by 2 bases and J by 1 base, and 12 bases separated the two germline ends. The CDR3 runs to 15 residues. CDR3 sequence (DNA): TGCGCCAGCAGCTTATCCGGGACACCGAACACTGAAGCTTTCTTT. It yields the protein CASSLSGTPNTEAFF.

DNA of the CDR3: TGCAGCGGTTTGACAGGAGTCAACTATGGCTACACCTTC. Residues: CSGLTGVNYGYTF. The chain uses TRBV29-1 and TRBJ1-2; maybe TRBD1 (6 bases). The V gene lost 7 bases and the J gene lost 2 bases, with 14 bases spanning the gap. The length of the CDR3 is 13 residues. Per the germline V gene, CDR1 is SQVTM and CDR2 is ANQGSEA.

The genes are TRBV18 and TRBJ2-7, with D maybe TRBD1 (5 bases). V lost 1 base and J lost 0, with 16 bases in between. This CDR3 contains 17 residues. Germline CDR1 reads KGHSH; CDR2 reads LQKENI. The CDR3 DNA is TGTGCCAGCTCACCACGGCAGGGAAAGACTTACTCCTACGAGCAGTACTTC. Its translation is CASSPRQGKTYSYEQYF. Full variable domain (missing parts from reference TRBV18 and TRBJ2-7): NAGVMQNPRHLVRRRGQEARLRCSPMKGHSHVYWYRQLPEEGLKFMVYLQKENIIDESGMPKERFSAEFPKEGPSILRIQQVVRGDSAAYFCASSPRQGKTYSYEQYFGPGTRLTVT.

The genes are TRBV29-1 and TRBJ2-2; D gene unclear. In germline, CDR1 is SQVTM, CDR2 ANQGSEA. The CDR3 spans 14 residues. Trimming pared 5 bases from V and 0 bases from J, leaving 10 bases between. The CDR3 DNA reads TGCAGCGTTACACAGAGAACGAACACCGGGGAGCTGTTTTTT. It translates to CSVTQRTNTGELFF.